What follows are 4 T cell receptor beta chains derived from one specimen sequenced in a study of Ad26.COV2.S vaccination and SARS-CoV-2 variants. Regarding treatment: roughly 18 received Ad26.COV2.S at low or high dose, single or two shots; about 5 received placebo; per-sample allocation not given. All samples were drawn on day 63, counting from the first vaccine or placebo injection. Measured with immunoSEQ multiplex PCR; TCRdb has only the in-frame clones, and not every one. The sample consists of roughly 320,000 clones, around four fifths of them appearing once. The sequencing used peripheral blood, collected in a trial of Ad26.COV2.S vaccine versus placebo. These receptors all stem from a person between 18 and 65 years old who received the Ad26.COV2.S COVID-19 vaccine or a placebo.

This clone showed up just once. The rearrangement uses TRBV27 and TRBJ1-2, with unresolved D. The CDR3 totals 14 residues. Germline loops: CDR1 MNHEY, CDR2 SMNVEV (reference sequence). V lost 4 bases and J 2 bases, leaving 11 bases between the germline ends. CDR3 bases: TGTGCCAGCAGTTGGTTATGGAAGAACTATGGCTACACCTTC. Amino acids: CASSWLWKNYGYTF.

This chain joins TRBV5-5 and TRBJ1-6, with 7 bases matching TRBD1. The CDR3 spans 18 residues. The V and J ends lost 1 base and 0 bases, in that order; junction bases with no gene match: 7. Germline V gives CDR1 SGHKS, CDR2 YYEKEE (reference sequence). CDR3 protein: CASSLRDSFSSYNSPLHF. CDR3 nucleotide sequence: TGTGCCAGCAGCTTGAGGGACAGCTTTAGCTCCTATAATTCACCCCTCCACTTT.

The CDR3 DNA reads TGTGCCAGCAGTCCCGGGACAATCTATGGCTACACCTTC. Translation gives CASSPGTIYGYTF. The chain recombines TRBV6-5 with TRBJ1-2; D might be TRBD1 (6 bases). CDR3 size: 13 residues. V was shortened by 5 bases and J by 4 bases, with 11 bases between the two germline ends. The germline V gene encodes CDR1 MNHEY and CDR2 SVGAGI.

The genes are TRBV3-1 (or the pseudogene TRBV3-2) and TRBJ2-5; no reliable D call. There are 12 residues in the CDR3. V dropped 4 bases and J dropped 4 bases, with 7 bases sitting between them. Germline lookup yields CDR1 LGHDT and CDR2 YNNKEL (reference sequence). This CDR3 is CASSPGRETQYF. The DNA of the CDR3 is TGTGCCAGCAGCCCCGGTCGAGAGACCCAGTACTTC.